The subject of this entry is one TCR beta chain. The CDR3 consists of 12 residues. Per the germline V gene, CDR1 is ENHRY and CDR2 is SYGVKD. V lost 2 bases to trimming and J lost 4 bases, with 5 bases between them. The table came from immunoSEQ multiplex PCR; TCRdb's copy has only in-frame clones and leaves some out. The table shows about 60,000 clones, with 90% occurring only once. The sample originates from a study of T cell changes during pregnancy in multiple sclerosis. This material consisted of peripheral blood, taken in the third trimester of pregnancy. The TCR sequence derives from a female donor in good health, enrolled as a control in a pregnancy study. This sequence joins TRBV10-3 and TRBJ1-2; D ambiguous. DNA of the CDR3: TGTGCCATCAGTGAGCTATCCTATGGCTACACCTTC. Its protein is CAISELSYGYTF.